These 12 T cell receptor beta chains were all obtained from the same sample, sequenced in a study of tumor-infiltrating lymphocytes in primary liver carcinoma. The approximately 20-31 mg bulk tissue piece was not sorted before simultaneous RNA and DNA extraction. Using a constant-region primer together with ProtoScript II reverse transcriptase, TCR beta cDNA was made from approximately 0.55 ug of total RNA. Three nested multiplex PCR rounds, a slightly modified ARM-PCR method, built the TCR beta libraries. The two initial PCR rounds, roughly 9 cycles each, used TRBV1-TRBV30 forward and C-beta reverse primers. TCRdb recomputed calls from the multiplex PCR reads with MiXCR, one row per CDR3 protein. In the table there are about 60,000 distinct CDR3 sequences, roughly 70% of which are singletons. Sequenced sample: liver tumor tissue from sampling region 4. Subset: tumor region T4, right-lateral pole. These receptors were taken from a man aged 35-49 years with primary liver carcinoma and hepatitis B virus infection.

Note on this clonotype: The junction does not match germline at one end; this may be a read error. The chain uses TRBV6-1 and TRBJ2-3; 7 bases fit TRBD1. The CDR3 is 18 amino acids. The germline V gene has CDR1 MNHNS and CDR2 SASEGT. CDR3 nucleotides: TGTGCCGGCAGGAAGGCCCAAGCAGACAGGGTGGTCACAGATACGCAATATTTT. It yields the protein CAGRKAQADRVVTDTQYF.

The V and J genes are TRBV6-2 or TRBV6-3 and TRBJ2-3; D unresolved. Germline CDR1 MNHEY, CDR2 SVGEGT. CDR3 length: 14 residues. Trimming shortened V by 4 bases and J by 10 bases, and 18 bases separated the two germline ends. CDR3 amino acids: CASSSPRNSEAQYF. DNA for the CDR3: TGTGCCAGCAGTTCGCCCCGGAACTCCGAAGCGCAGTATTTT.

This clonotype is a singleton in its sample. This may come from a read error, since a much larger clone is one base off. V is TRBV30 and J is TRBJ2-5; 14 nucleotides match TRBD2. The CDR3 spans 13 residues. Germline loops: CDR1 GTSNPN, CDR2 SVGIG (reference sequence). V dropped 5 bases and J dropped 7; count of bases not matched to a gene: 3. The CDR3 sequence: CAWSGLAGGTQYF. The CDR3 nucleotides are TGTGCCTGGTCAGGACTAGCGGGAGGGACCCAGTACTTC.

This chain joins TRBV7-9 and TRBJ2-5; D remains ambiguous. The CDR3 has 13 residues. CDR1 is SEHNR, CDR2 FQNEAQ, per germline (reference sequence). This CDR3 is CTCSMDRAGTQYF. In DNA form, the CDR3 reads TGTACTTGCAGTATGGACCGGGCCGGCACCCAGTACTTC. The full variable domain, its missing parts supplied by reference TRBV7-9 and TRBJ2-5, is DTGVSQNPRHKITKRGQNVTFRCDPISEHNRLYWYRQTLGQGPEFLTYFQNEAQLEKSRLLSDRFSAERPKGSFSTLEIQRTEQGDSAMYLCTCSMDRAGTQYFGPGTRLLVL.

This clonotype occurred many times. The chain employs TRBV4-1 and TRBJ2-1, with a tentative D call TRBD2 (6 bases). Germline lookup yields CDR1 MGHRA and CDR2 YSYEKL. V lost 5 bases to trimming and J lost 7 bases, with 12 bases between them. There are 13 residues in the CDR3. CDR3 amino acids: CASSGTSRNEQFF. CDR3 coding DNA: TGCGCCAGCAGCGGGACTTCAAGAAATGAGCAGTTCTTC.

This chain joins TRBV6-5 and TRBJ1-5, with unresolved D. The V end lost 5 bases, the J end lost 5 bases, and 10 bases lay between the germline ends. This CDR3 spans 13 amino acids. CDR1 is MNHEY, CDR2 SVGAGI, per germline. For the CDR3, the DNA is TGTGCCAGCAGTAACAGCCGTGATCAGCCCCAGCATTTT. This gives the protein CASSNSRDQPQHF.

This clonotype was picked up many times. Possible read error: a much larger clone is one base away. The conserved final phenylalanine or tryptophan is absent from the CDR3, which likely points to a read error. The chain is built from TRBV6-6 and TRBJ2-6; D gene uncertain. Per the germline V gene, CDR1 is MNHNY and CDR2 is SVGAGI (reference sequence). Deletions cut 0 bases from V and 0 bases from J, with 3 bases between. The CDR3 loop spans 15 amino acids. Written as DNA, the CDR3 is TGTGCCAGCAGTTACTCGAACTCTGGGGCCAACGTCCTGACTTCC. Translation gives CASSYSNSGANVLTS.

Remarks on this clonotype: Sequence at one end of the junction differs from germline and may be a read error. The gene calls are TRBV29-1 and TRBJ1-5; D is undetermined. Germline CDR1 is SQVTM and CDR2 is ANQGSEA. The length of the CDR3 is 13 residues. CDR3 bases: TGCAGCGTTGTCGGACCGATCAATGAGCCCCAGCATTTT. As protein: CSVVGPINEPQHF.

In regard to this clonotype: A much more abundant neighbour one base away suggests this may be a read error. The J gene is TRBJ2-7, the V gene TRBV28; TRBD1 aligns across 12 bases. The trim removed 11 bases at V and 6 bases at J, leaving 11 bases unmatched. The CDR3 runs to 14 residues. Per the germline V gene, CDR1 is MDHEN and CDR2 is SYDVKM. In nucleotides, the CDR3 is TGTGCCGTCGGGGGACAGGGGGCTATTTGCGAGCAGTACTTC. This gives the protein CAVGGQGAICEQYF.

The chain combines TRBV11-2 with TRBJ2-7; weak D call: TRBD2 (7 bases). The CDR3 has 16 residues. Looked up from germline, CDR1 is SGHAT and CDR2 is FQNNGV. In DNA, the CDR3 is TGTGTCGGCAGCTTCATACGGGGGGCCATACATAACGAGCAGTACTTC. Translating it yields CVGSFIRGAIHNEQYF.

This clonotype was seen many times. The V and J genes are TRBV5-5 and TRBJ2-2, with no clear D. Germline assignment: CDR1 SGHKS and CDR2 YYEKEE (reference sequence). This CDR3 spans 12 amino acids. Trimming cost V 7 bases and J 2 bases, with 6 bases left between them. CDR3 DNA: TGTGCCAGCTGTCCTAACACCGGGGAGCTGTTTTTT. It translates to CASCPNTGELFF.

This clonotype was detected ten times or more. The junction shows a germline mismatch at one end, possibly a read error. The rearrangement joins TRBV11-2 to TRBJ2-1; possibly TRBD1 or TRBD2 for D (5 bases each). CDR1 and CDR2 (germline): SGHAT, FQNNGV. This CDR3 spans 12 amino acids. CDR3 loop: CASSLGVREQFF. The CDR3 coding sequence is TGTGCCAGTAGCTTGGGGGTACGTGAGCAGTTCTTC.